The 8 T cell receptor beta chains reported below all come from one sample, sequenced in a study of cytomegalovirus exposure and HLA in healthy donors. PCR employed 60 Vbeta and 13 Jbeta primers. This table comes from immunoSEQ multiplex PCR, and its TCRdb copy is limited to in-frame clones, with some not included. The data hold around 150,000 clones, with 87% observed a single time. The specimen was PBMCs. The receptors stem from a woman aged 25 to 39 in good health and CMV-seronegative.

This clone has a handful of counts. V is TRBV2 and J is TRBJ2-2, with 8 positions matching TRBD1. Trimming cost V 4 bases and J 4 bases; bases outside gene matches: 11. This CDR3 is 17 amino acids long. The V gene's germline CDR1 is SNHLY and CDR2 FYNNEI. The CDR3 protein is CASSVPSTGASTGELFF. Here the CDR3 DNA reads TGTGCCAGCAGTGTGCCATCGACAGGGGCCAGCACCGGGGAGCTGTTTTTT.

In the case of this clone: The sample contains more than one DNA sequence encoding this CDR3. CDR3 loop: CASSLGRNTEAFF. DNA for the CDR3: TGTGCCAGCAGCTTGGGCAGGAACACTGAAGCTTTCTTT. The V and J genes are TRBV5-6 and TRBJ1-1; D not certain. Looked up from germline, CDR1 is SGHDT and CDR2 is YYEEEE. Deletions cut 0 bases from V and 1 base from J, with 4 bases between. The CDR3 covers 13 residues. Based on the CDR3 plus reference TRBV5-6 and TRBJ1-1, the full variable domain is DAGVTQSPTHLIKTRGQQVTLRCSPKSGHDTVSWYQQALGQGPQFIFQYYEEEERQRGNFPDRFSGHQFPNYSSELNVNALLLGDSALYLCASSLGRNTEAFFGQGTRLTVV.

The chain has TRBV5-4 and TRBJ2-1, with D possibly TRBD1 on 5 matching bases. Germline CDR1 is SGHNT and CDR2 is YYREEE (reference sequence). Trimming removed 5 bases from V and 0 bases from J, with 12 bases in between. This CDR3 spans 15 amino acids. The CDR3 nucleotides read TGTGCCAGCAGTTACGACAGTCTCTCCTACAATGAGCAGTTCTTC. Amino acids: CASSYDSLSYNEQFF.

The chain recombines TRBV10-3 with TRBJ1-4, with D unresolved. V was clipped by 1 base and J by 0 bases, with 12 bases between them. CDR3 size: 17 residues. CDR1 is ENHRY and CDR2 is SYGVKD in the germline V gene. The CDR3 DNA is TGTGCCATCAGTGAGTTCGGGGTCTCTCCAACTAATGAAAAACTGTTTTTT. Amino acids: CAISEFGVSPTNEKLFF.

This chain links TRBV27 with TRBJ1-1; possibly TRBD1 for D (6 bases). Germline V lookup: CDR1 MNHEY, CDR2 SMNVEV (reference sequence). This CDR3 region has 15 residues. V was clipped by 5 bases and J by 8 bases, with 21 bases between them. The CDR3 bases are TGTGCCAGCAGTCCGGGGACACGCAGTTATGTGGAAGCTTTCTTT. Its translation: CASSPGTRSYVEAFF.

This clone was seen just once. V and J are TRBV19 and TRBJ1-2, with 7 bases identical to TRBD1. This CDR3 contains 16 residues. CDR1 is LNHDA and CDR2 is SQIVND in the germline V gene (reference sequence). V shed 5 bases, J shed 3 bases, and the junction held 12 bases outside the gene matches. This CDR3 reads CASSVLQGGVDYGYTF. In DNA, the CDR3 is TGTGCCAGTAGTGTCTTGCAAGGGGGCGTAGACTATGGCTACACCTTC.

The V and J genes are TRBV18 and TRBJ1-1; the D gene is possibly TRBD1 (6 bases). The CDR3 has 16 residues. The V and J ends lost 3 bases and 4 bases respectively, with 18 bases between them. Germline V gives CDR1 KGHSH, CDR2 LQKENI. The CDR3 DNA is TGTGCCAGCTCACCCGGATCCGGCCGAGGGGGCACTGAAGCTTTCTTT. Translated, it gives CASSPGSGRGGTEAFF.

This sequence joins TRBV4-3 and TRBJ2-1; 13 bases agree with TRBD2. J lost 9 bases, V lost 0 bases, and 5 bases had no gene match. Germline CDR1 reads LGHNA; CDR2 reads YSLEER. This CDR3 comprises 16 residues. CDR3 sequence reads: CASSQDLGLAGREQFF. DNA for the CDR3: TGCGCCAGCAGCCAAGATTTGGGACTAGCGGGGCGTGAGCAGTTCTTC.